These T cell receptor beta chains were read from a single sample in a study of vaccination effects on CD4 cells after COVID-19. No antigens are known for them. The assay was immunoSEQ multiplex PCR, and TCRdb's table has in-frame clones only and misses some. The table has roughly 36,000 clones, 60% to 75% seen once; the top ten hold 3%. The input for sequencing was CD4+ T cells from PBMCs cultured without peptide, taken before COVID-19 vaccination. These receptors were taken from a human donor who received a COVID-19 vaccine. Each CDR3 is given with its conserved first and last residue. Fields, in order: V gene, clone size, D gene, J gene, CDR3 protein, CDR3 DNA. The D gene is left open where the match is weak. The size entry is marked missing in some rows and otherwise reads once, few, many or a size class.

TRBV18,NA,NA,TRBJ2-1,CASSPAAGEQFF,TGTGCCAGCTCACCGGCGGCCGGAGAGCAGTTCTTC
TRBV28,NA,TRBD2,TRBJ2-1,CASTAGTTFYNEQFF,TGTGCCAGCACCGCGGGGACTACTTTCTACAATGAGCAGTTCTTC
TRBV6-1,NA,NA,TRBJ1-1,CASSEAGSLRGVTWENTEAFF,TGTGCCAGCAGTGAAGCGGGGTCCCTTCGCGGGGTCACCTGGGAAAACACTGAAGCTTTCTTT
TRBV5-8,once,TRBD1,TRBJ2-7,CASTWDRISYEQYF,TGTGCCAGCACCTGGGACAGAATATCCTACGAGCAGTACTTC
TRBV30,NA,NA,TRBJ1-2,CAWSGLGGNTF,TGTGCCTGGAGTGGGCTCGGGGGAAACACCTTC
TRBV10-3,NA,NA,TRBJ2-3,CAISGLGGADTQYF,TGTGCCATCAGTGGGTTGGGTGGGGCAGATACGCAGTATTTT
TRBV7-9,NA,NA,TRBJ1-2,CASSFSGNYGYTF,TGTGCCAGCAGCTTTAGCGGCAACTATGGCTACACCTTC
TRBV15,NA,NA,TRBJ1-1,CATSSNSGAFF,TGTGCCACCAGCAGTAACAGTGGAGCTTTCTTT
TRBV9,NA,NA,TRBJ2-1,CASSVGDMPYNEQFF,TGTGCCAGCAGCGTAGGGGACATGCCCTACAATGAGCAGTTCTTC
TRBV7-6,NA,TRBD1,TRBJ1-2,CASSLGPGTGNYGYTF,TGTGCCAGCAGCTTAGGTCCCGGGACAGGGAACTATGGCTACACCTTC
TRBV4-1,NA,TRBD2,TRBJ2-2,CASSRGLAGVPGTGELFF,TGCGCCAGCAGCCGGGGACTAGCGGGGGTCCCGGGGACCGGGGAGCTGTTTTTT
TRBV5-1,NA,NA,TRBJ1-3,CASSETASGNTIYF,TGCGCCAGCAGCGAGACAGCCTCTGGAAACACCATATATTTT
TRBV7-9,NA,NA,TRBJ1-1,CASSPGPPEVNTEAFF,TGTGCCAGCAGCCCTGGGCCCCCCGAGGTGAACACTGAAGCTTTCTTT
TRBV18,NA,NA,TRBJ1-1,CASSPIQGKTIAEAFF,TGTGCCAGCTCACCCATTCAGGGGAAGACCATCGCTGAAGCTTTCTTT
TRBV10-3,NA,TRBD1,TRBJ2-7,CAIRDRNYEQYF,TGTGCCATCAGGGACAGGAACTACGAGCAGTACTTC
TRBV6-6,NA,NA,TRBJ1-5,CASSYSRGGQPQHF,TGTGCCAGCAGTTACTCGAGGGGGGGGCAGCCCCAGCATTTT
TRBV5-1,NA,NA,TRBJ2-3,CASSLASQGSTDTQYF,TGCGCCAGCAGCTTAGCCTCCCAGGGAAGCACAGATACGCAGTATTTT
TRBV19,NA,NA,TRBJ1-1,CASSMLAADEAFF,TGTGCCAGTAGTATGTTAGCGGCAGATGAAGCTTTCTTT
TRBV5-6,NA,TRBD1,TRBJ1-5,CASSLLSGDRSGPQHF,TGTGCCAGCAGCTTGTTAAGTGGGGACAGGTCCGGGCCCCAGCATTTT
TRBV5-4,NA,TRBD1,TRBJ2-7,CASSFDRGGGDEQYF,TGTGCCAGCAGCTTCGACAGGGGCGGTGGGGACGAGCAGTACTTC
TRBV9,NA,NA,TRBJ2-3,CASSVGRGWADTQYF,TGTGCCAGCAGCGTAGGCAGAGGGTGGGCAGATACGCAGTATTTT
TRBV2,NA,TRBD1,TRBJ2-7,CASRGRDRGIEQYF,TGTGCCAGCAGGGGTCGGGACAGGGGAATCGAGCAGTACTTC
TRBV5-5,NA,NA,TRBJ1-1,CASSLVWGTEAFF,TGTGCCAGCAGCTTGGTTTGGGGCACTGAAGCTTTCTTT
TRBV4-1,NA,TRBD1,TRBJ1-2,CASRERTGGRNGYTF,TGCGCCAGCCGGGAAAGGACAGGGGGCAGGAATGGCTACACCTTC
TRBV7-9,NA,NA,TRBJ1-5,CASSLPGQPQHF,TGTGCCAGCAGCTTACCGGGTCAGCCCCAGCATTTT
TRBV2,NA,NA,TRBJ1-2,CASSVGQAPVYGYTF,TGTGCCAGCAGTGTAGGGCAGGCCCCTGTCTATGGCTACACCTTC
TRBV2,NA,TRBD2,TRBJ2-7,CASRKSGGISYEQYF,TGTGCCAGCAGGAAGTCGGGAGGGATCTCCTACGAGCAGTACTTC
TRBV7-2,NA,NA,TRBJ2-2,CASRPSGGVNTGELFF,TGTGCCAGCAGACCCAGTGGCGGTGTCAACACCGGGGAGCTGTTTTTT
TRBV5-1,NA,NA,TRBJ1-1,CASSSTQGQNTEAFF,TGCGCCAGCAGCTCGACGCAGGGACAGAACACTGAAGCTTTCTTT
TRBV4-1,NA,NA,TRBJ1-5,CASSQENTVSNQPQHF,TGCGCCAGCAGCCAAGAGAATACAGTTTCCAATCAGCCCCAGCATTTT
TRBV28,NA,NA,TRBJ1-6,CASKEWNSPLHF,TGTGCCAGCAAGGAGTGGAATTCACCCCTCCACTTT
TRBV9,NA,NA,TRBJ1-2,CASSVMAGADYGYTF,TGTGCCAGCAGCGTAATGGCAGGGGCCGACTATGGCTACACCTTC
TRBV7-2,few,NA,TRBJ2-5,CASSYRVQETQYF,TGTGCCAGCAGCTACAGGGTCCAAGAGACCCAGTACTTC
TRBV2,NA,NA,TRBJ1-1,CASRWANTEAFF,TGTGCCAGCAGGTGGGCGAACACTGAAGCTTTCTTT
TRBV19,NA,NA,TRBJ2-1,CASSEATRLGKGSYNEQFF,TGTGCCAGTAGTGAAGCAACCAGACTGGGCAAGGGGTCTTACAATGAGCAGTTCTTC
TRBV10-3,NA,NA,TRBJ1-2,CAISELGNYGYTF,TGTGCCATCAGTGAGTTAGGGAACTATGGCTACACCTTC
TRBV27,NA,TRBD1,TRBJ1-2,CASGPGQGSGYGYTF,TGTGCCAGCGGGCCCGGACAGGGATCGGGCTATGGCTACACCTTC
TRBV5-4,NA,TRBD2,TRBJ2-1,CASSLASGRYEQFF,TGTGCCAGCAGCTTGGCTAGCGGGAGATATGAGCAGTTCTTC
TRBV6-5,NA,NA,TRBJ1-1,CASSRTESGTEAFF,TGTGCCAGCAGCAGAACCGAGAGTGGCACTGAAGCTTTCTTT
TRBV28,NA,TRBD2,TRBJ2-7,CASSAHSGSHSYEQYF,TGTGCCAGCAGTGCCCATAGCGGGAGCCATTCCTACGAGCAGTACTTC
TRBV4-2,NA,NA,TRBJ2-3,CASSQEDTQYF,TGTGCCAGCAGCCAAGAGGACACGCAGTATTTT
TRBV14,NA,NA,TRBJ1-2,CASSHLGEENYGYTF,TGTGCCAGCAGCCATCTTGGAGAAGAGAACTATGGCTACACCTTC